This T cell receptor beta chain was sequenced during a study of blood T cell repertoires in COVID-19 (TCRdb year 2020). As for the study more broadly: The collaborator samples originated in the United States, Italy and Spain and spanned the acute and convalescent phases of COVID-19. The samples were drawn from the first 160 participants of the ongoing ImmuneRACE study and from 1,254 subjects provided by 6 global collaborators. The repertoires were released in a freely available public database intended as a resource for research on the immune response to SARS-CoV-2. The prospective study material was composed of cDNA or gDNA derived from T cells, B-cell-depleted T cells, or PBMCs. The dataset comprised deeply sampled blood TCRbeta repertoires from subjects exposed to, actively infected with, or recovered from COVID-19. HLA class I and class II types, where available, came from metadata supplied by the sample provider rather than from assay-based typing. Nearly every sample came with metadata listing a de-identified subject ID, COVID-19 status, age in years and sex.

As regards this clone: Its specific antigen is unknown. No base quality values were provided; no much bigger clone lies one nucleotide off.

Enrolling through a virtual design, the prospective study's participants ranged in age from roughly 18 to 90 years and lived across roughly 23 United States geographic areas. To assign participants to cohorts, the prospective study relied on clinical history that participants themselves reported in a screening survey and a study questionnaire. Recovered participants in ImmuneRACE Cohort 3 were defined as having two consecutive negative NP/OP PCR tests, clearance from a healthcare professional, or resolution of symptoms. In the prospective study, whole blood, serum and a nasopharyngeal or oropharyngeal swab were collected from each participant by mobile phlebotomists. Participants in the prospective study had the option to provide additional blood draws and questionnaires over an approximately 2-month period. Before DNA extraction, blood samples from the prospective study were shipped at room temperature or frozen.

The CDR3 numbers 15 residues from cysteine through phenylalanine. Here the CDR3 DNA is all that survives: 45 bases in frame from base 1. The germline V and J ends show losses of 6 bases and 7 bases respectively, and no gene match explains 14 bases of the junction. From the germline V gene (reference sequence), CDR1 is LNHDA and CDR2 is SQIVND. The research as a whole found: Clinical and demographic metadata were provided uncurated, with the amount varying by source and participant.

TCRbeta CDR3 regions were amplified from genomic DNA using the immunoSEQ Assay, a bias-controlled multiplex PCR. The authors processed their data as follows. Nucleated cell counts per sample were estimated from amplification of reference gene primers within the assay. Sequence reads were collapsed and filtered to measure the absolute abundance of every unique TCRbeta CDR3 rearrangement. For each sample, productive Simpson clonality was calculated by taking the square root of Simpson's diversity index across productive rearrangements. Here the immuneACCESS table is served through TCRdb, limited to in-frame sequences with V and J called. Missing clones are a known gap in these copies; in checked studies unresolved V genes cover under half, and the rest lacks a known reason. The V and J calls and clone size are taken from that table; D and trimming were inferred from the DNA. The sample records approximately 150,000 clones, 80% of which are singletons. Jointly, the top ten make up 4.5% to 7.5% of the sample.

This TCR came from a man aged 40-50 years who had recovered from COVID-19. The rearrangement combines TRBV19 with TRBJ1-1, and 7 bases in between align with TRBD1. Sample: PBMCs or T cells enriched from blood (not recorded which). The encoded CDR3 is CASSTTGRGVIEAFF. The sequenced DNA is TGTGCCAGTAGCACGACAGGGCGAGGGGTTATTGAAGCTTTCTTT.